This TCR beta chain was retrieved from a study of cytotoxic CD8 clonotypes in ibrutinib-treated CLL. Only a few counts were recorded for this clone. Its target is unknown. Study-level points and caveats: Higher circulating CD8+ T-cell counts strongly accompanied higher baseline clonality, above age-matched healthy donors.

Data came from immunoSEQ multiplex PCR; TCRdb stores just in-frame clones and leaves some out. Of approximately 340,000 clones listed, approximately 67% are singletons. The TCR originated in a human donor with chronic lymphocytic leukemia. Material: PBMCs, obtained after 36 months of ibrutinib treatment.

The CDR3 protein is CASSITGEETQYF. CDR3 bases: TGTGCCAGTAGTATCACAGGGGAAGAGACCCAGTACTTC. V is TRBV19 and J is TRBJ2-5; 7 bases are a match to TRBD1. Germline V lookup: CDR1 LNHDA, CDR2 SQIVND (reference sequence). The CDR3 is 13 residues long. Trimming at V came to 3 bases and at J to 3 bases, leaving 1 base not matched to a gene.